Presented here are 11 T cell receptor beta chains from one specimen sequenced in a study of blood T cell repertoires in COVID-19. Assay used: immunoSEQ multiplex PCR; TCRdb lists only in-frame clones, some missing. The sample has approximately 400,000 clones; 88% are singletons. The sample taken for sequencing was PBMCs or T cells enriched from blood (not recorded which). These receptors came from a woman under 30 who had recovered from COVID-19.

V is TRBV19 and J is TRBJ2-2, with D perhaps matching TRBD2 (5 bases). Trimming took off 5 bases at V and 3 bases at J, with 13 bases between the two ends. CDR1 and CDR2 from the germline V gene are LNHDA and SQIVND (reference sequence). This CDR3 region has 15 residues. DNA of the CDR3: TGTGCCAGTAGTCGACGAGGGCCCCACACCGGGGAGCTGTTTTTT. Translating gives CASSRRGPHTGELFF.

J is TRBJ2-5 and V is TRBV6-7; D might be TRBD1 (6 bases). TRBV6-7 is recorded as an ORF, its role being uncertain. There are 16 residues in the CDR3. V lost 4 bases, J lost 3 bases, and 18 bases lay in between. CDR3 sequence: CASSLSGAKGKETQYF. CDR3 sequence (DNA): TGTGCCAGCAGTTTGTCAGGGGCCAAGGGGAAAGAGACCCAGTACTTC.

The chain's CDR3 is CASRQQGDQPQHF. The CDR3 DNA follows: TGTGCCAGCAGACAACAGGGCGATCAGCCCCAGCATTTT. This sequence joins TRBV12-3 or TRBV12-4 and TRBJ1-5; a possible D gene is TRBD1 (6 bases). The germline V and J ends were trimmed by 6 bases and 5 bases, with 11 bases remaining between them. CDR3 length: 13 residues.

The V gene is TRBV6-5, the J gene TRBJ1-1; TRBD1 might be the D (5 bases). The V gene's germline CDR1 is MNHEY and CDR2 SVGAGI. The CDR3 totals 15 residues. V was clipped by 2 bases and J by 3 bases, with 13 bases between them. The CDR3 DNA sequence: TGTGCCAGCAGTTACGGATTCGACAGTTACACTGAAGCTTTCTTT. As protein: CASSYGFDSYTEAFF.

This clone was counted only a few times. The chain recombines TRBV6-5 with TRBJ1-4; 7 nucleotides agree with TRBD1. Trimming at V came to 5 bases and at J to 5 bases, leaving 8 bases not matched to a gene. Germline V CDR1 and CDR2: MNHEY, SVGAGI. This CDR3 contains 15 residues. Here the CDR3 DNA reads TGTGCCAGCAGTAATTCTGGGACAGCCAATGAAAAACTGTTTTTT. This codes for CASSNSGTANEKLFF.

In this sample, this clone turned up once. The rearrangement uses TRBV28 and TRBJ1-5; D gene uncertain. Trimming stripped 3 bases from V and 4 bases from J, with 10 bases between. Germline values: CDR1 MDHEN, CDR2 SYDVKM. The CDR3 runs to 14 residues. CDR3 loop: CASSFDKDNQPQHF. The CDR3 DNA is TGTGCCAGCAGTTTTGACAAGGATAATCAGCCCCAGCATTTT.

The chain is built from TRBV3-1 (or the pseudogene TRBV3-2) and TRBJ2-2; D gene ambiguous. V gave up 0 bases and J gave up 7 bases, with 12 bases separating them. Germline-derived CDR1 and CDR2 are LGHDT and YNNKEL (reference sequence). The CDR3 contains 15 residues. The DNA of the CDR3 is TGTGCCAGCAGCCAAGATCCAGGTTCAGGCGGGGAGCTGTTTTTT. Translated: CASSQDPGSGGELFF.

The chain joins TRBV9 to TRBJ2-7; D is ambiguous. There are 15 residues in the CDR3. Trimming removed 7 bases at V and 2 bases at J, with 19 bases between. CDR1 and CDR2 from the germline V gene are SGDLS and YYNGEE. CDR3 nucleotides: TGTGCCAGCCCCGTCCGTACCCACCCAGCCTACGAGCAGTACTTC. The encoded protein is CASPVRTHPAYEQYF. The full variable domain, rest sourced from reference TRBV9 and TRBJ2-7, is DSGVTQTPKHLITATGQRVTLRCSPRSGDLSVYWYQQSLDQGLQFLIQYYNGEERAKGNILERFSAQQFPDLHSELNLSSLELGDSALYFCASPVRTHPAYEQYFGPGTRLTVT.

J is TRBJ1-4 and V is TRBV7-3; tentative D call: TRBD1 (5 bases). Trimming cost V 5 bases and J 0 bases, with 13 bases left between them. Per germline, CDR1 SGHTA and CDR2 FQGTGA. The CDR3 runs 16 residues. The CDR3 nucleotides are TGTGCCAGCAGCGCGACTTTGGACACAACTAATGAAAAACTGTTTTTT. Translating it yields CASSATLDTTNEKLFF.

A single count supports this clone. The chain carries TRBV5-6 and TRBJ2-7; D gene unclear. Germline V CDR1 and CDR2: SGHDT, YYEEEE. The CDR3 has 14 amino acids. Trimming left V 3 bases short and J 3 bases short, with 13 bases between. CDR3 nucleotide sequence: TGTGCCAGCAGCTCGGCCGGGTCCTACTACGAGCAGTACTTC. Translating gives CASSSAGSYYEQYF.

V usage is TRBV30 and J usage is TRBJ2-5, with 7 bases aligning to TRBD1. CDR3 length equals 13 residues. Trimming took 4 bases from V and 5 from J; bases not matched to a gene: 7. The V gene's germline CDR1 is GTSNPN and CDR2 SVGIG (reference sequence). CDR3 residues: CAWKYRGRETQYF. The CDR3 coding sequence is TGTGCCTGGAAGTACAGGGGACGGGAGACCCAGTACTTC.